This TCR beta chain is drawn from a study of vaccination and CD4 T cells after COVID-19. Study-wide results and caveats: A nonsignificant median increase from approximately 23 to 38 SARS-CoV-2-reactive clonotypes was observed.

The time point here: late sampling 161 to 241 days after vaccination in three convalescent patients. A single record per CDR3 protein comes from TCRdb applying MiXCR to the PCR reads. The sample has more than 35,000 distinct CDR3 sequences, more than 30% seen once. Notes on this clonotype: Its antigen is undetermined.

V gave up 5 bases and J gave up 1 base, with 15 bases separating them. This CDR3 region has 17 residues. Per germline, CDR1 MNHNS and CDR2 SASEGT. This receptor was identified in a human donor who had recovered from COVID-19. This chain uses TRBV6-1 with TRBJ2-6; either TRBD1 or TRBD2 may supply D (6 bases each). The specimen was CD4+ T cells from blood, collected about 7 months after SARS-CoV-2 vaccination. The CDR3 spells CASSPGDWGSGANVLTF. In DNA, the CDR3 is TGTGCCAGCAGTCCAGGGGACTGGGGGTCTGGGGCCAACGTCCTGACTTTC.